The 24 T cell receptor beta chains given below trace back to one sample, sequenced in a study of T cells in localized non-small cell lung cancer. Profiled with immunoSEQ multiplex PCR; TCRdb holds only in-frame clones, not every one. The sample carries around 70,000 clones, around 84% recorded once. This specimen consisted of peripheral blood, obtained before any cancer treatment. The receptors derive from a female donor aged 60 or older with stage I lung adenocarcinoma.

The CDR3 here is CASSQWTSVGNEQFF. In DNA form, the CDR3 reads TGTGCCAGCAGTCAGTGGACTAGCGTGGGCAATGAGCAGTTCTTC. V and J are TRBV28 and TRBJ2-1; 9 nucleotides match TRBD2. There are 15 residues in the CDR3. Trimming took 5 bases from V and 6 from J; bases not matched to a gene: 8. Germline CDR1 is MDHEN and CDR2 is SYDVKM.

The gene calls are TRBV10-1 and TRBJ2-3; D is perhaps TRBD1 or TRBD2 (5 bases each). V was trimmed by 6 bases and J by 1 base, leaving 11 bases between them. From germline, CDR1 is WNHNN and CDR2 SYGVQD (reference sequence). CDR3 size: 14 residues. The DNA for the CDR3 is TGCGCCAGCAGCCGGGACGGCCGCACAGATACGCAGTATTTT. Amino acid sequence: CASSRDGRTDTQYF.

V usage is TRBV5-1 and J usage is TRBJ2-5, with 12 bases identical to TRBD2. Germline V gene lookup returns CDR1 SGHRS and CDR2 YFSETQ. The CDR3 extends over 16 amino acids. V dropped 3 bases and J dropped 4; count of bases not matched to a gene: 7. The CDR3 spells CASSYRLAGAGETQYF. CDR3 sequence (DNA): TGCGCCAGCAGCTACAGACTAGCGGGGGCGGGAGAGACCCAGTACTTC.

This chain links TRBV4-3 with TRBJ2-1, with 7 bases identical to TRBD1. CDR3 length equals 16 residues. Per germline, CDR1 LGHNA and CDR2 YSLEER. V was pared by 0 bases and J by 4 bases, with 6 bases of the junction left unmatched. CDR3 sequence reads: CASSQEIGQVYNEQFF. The CDR3 bases are TGCGCCAGCAGCCAAGAGATCGGACAGGTATACAATGAGCAGTTCTTC.

The chain combines TRBV4-2 with TRBJ2-2; TRBD2 is a possible D gene (7 bases). Germline V lookup: CDR1 LGHNA, CDR2 YNFKEQ. Trimming stripped 6 bases from V and 6 bases from J, with 17 bases between. The CDR3 is 15 amino acids. The CDR3 DNA reads TGTGCCAGCAGTCCCGGGGGGCCCGGTGCCGGGGAGCTGTTTTTT. Its translation is CASSPGGPGAGELFF.

This rearrangement joins TRBV19 to TRBJ2-2; TRBD1 might be the D (6 bases). This CDR3 has 19 amino acids. Trimming stripped 5 bases from V and 2 bases from J, with 24 bases between. Per germline, CDR1 LNHDA and CDR2 SQIVND (reference sequence). CDR3: CASSLYPGHQRLNTGELFF. CDR3 nucleotide sequence: TGTGCCAGTAGTCTGTACCCGGGACATCAACGGCTAAACACCGGGGAGCTGTTTTTT.

This clone appeared once. The chain employs TRBV5-8 and TRBJ1-1; unclear D gene. The germline CDR1 and CDR2 sequences are SGHTS and YDEGEE. Between the trimmed V and J ends, which lost 7 bases and 4 bases, there was a span of 14 bases. The CDR3 has 13 residues. For the CDR3, the DNA is TGTGCCAGCTGTCCACGAGTGGGCACTGAAGCTTTCTTT. This gives the protein CASCPRVGTEAFF.

The sample holds one count of this clone. The chain joins TRBV29-1 to TRBJ1-3, with D uncertain. This CDR3 has 17 amino acids. Trimming took 0 bases from V and 0 from J, leaving 15 bases between them. CDR1 and CDR2 (germline): SQVTM, ANQGSEA. Here the CDR3 DNA reads TGCAGCGTTGAAGATGGTGGCGTGTGGGCCTCTGGAAACACCATATATTTT. It specifies CSVEDGGVWASGNTIYF.

The chain uses TRBV19 and TRBJ2-2; 8 bases map to TRBD1. The J segment lost 6 bases and the V segment lost 2 bases, leaving 14 bases of the junction unmatched. CDR3 length equals 18 residues. CDR1 and CDR2 (germline): LNHDA, SQIVND (reference sequence). CDR3 DNA sequence: TGTGCCAGTAGTATAAGACAGGGGTCCGCCTTTAGGCCCGGGGAGCTGTTTTTT. This codes for CASSIRQGSAFRPGELFF. The entire variable domain, with the rest obtained from reference TRBV19 and TRBJ2-2, is as follows: DGGITQSPKYLFRKEGQNVTLSCEQNLNHDAMYWYRQDPGQGLRLIYYSQIVNDFQKGDIAEGYSVSREKKESFPLTVTSAQKNPTAFYLCASSIRQGSAFRPGELFFGEGSRLTVL.

This clone has just one count. DNA for the CDR3: TGCAGCGTTGAAGAGTGGCCCACCAACAATGAGCAGTTCTTC. Translation gives CSVEEWPTNNEQFF. The rearrangement uses TRBV29-1 and TRBJ2-1; the D is unclear. The CDR3 is made up of 14 amino acids. CDR1 is SQVTM and CDR2 is ANQGSEA in the germline V gene. Trimming removed 0 bases from V and 5 bases from J, with 11 bases in between.

This sequence joins TRBV9 and TRBJ2-5; 10 nucleotides align to TRBD2. V lost 4 bases and J lost 5; bases outside the gene matches: 8. This CDR3 spans 15 amino acids. From germline, CDR1 is SGDLS and CDR2 YYNGEE. CDR3 loop: CASSTSGGAGETQYF. As DNA, the CDR3 is TGTGCCAGCAGCACCAGCGGGGGGGCAGGGGAGACCCAGTACTTC.

The chain employs TRBV19 and TRBJ1-2; D is uncertain. CDR3 length: 13 residues. Trimming cost V 3 bases and J 7 bases, with 12 bases left between them. From germline, CDR1 is LNHDA and CDR2 SQIVND (reference sequence). The CDR3 is CASSIRTDGGYTF. In DNA, the CDR3 is TGTGCCAGTAGTATCCGGACGGACGGTGGCTACACCTTC.

The J gene is TRBJ1-1, the V gene TRBV7-9; possibly TRBD1 for D (5 bases). The V gene lost 3 bases and the J gene lost 1 base, with 6 bases spanning the gap. CDR1 is SEHNR, CDR2 FQNEAQ, per germline (reference sequence). The CDR3 extends over 13 amino acids. CDR3 bases: TGTGCCAGCAGCTTCGGGGCGAACACTGAAGCTTTCTTT. This gives the protein CASSFGANTEAFF.

The V and J genes are TRBV5-4 and TRBJ2-2, with D perhaps matching TRBD1 (6 bases). Trimming stripped 0 bases from V and 0 bases from J, with 18 bases between. This CDR3 is 19 amino acids long. Germline CDR1 reads SGHNT; CDR2 reads YYREEE (reference sequence). CDR3 loop: CASSLGSRGTGSNTGELFF. DNA of the CDR3: TGTGCCAGCAGCTTGGGGTCCCGGGGTACAGGGTCGAACACCGGGGAGCTGTTTTTT.

This clone was seen a handful of times. This rearrangement joins TRBV4-1 to TRBJ1-4; TRBD1 matches 9 bases. Germline CDR1 MGHRA, CDR2 YSYEKL. Trimming removed 3 bases from V and 3 bases from J; junction bases left unmatched: 11. This CDR3 contains 18 residues. Here the CDR3 reads CASSQTGGRRTSNEKLFF. CDR3 bases: TGCGCCAGCAGCCAGACAGGGGGTCGGAGAACGTCTAATGAAAAACTGTTTTTT.

The J gene is TRBJ1-1, the V gene TRBV10-3; 8 bases agree with TRBD1. This CDR3 spans 13 amino acids. V lost 5 bases and J lost 5; bases outside the gene matches: 4. Germline assignment: CDR1 ENHRY and CDR2 SYGVKD. CDR3 residues: CAISSDRGTEAFF. The CDR3 nucleotides are TGTGCCATCAGTTCTGACAGGGGAACTGAAGCTTTCTTT.

The chain couples TRBV4-3 to TRBJ2-3, with D unclear. Germline V lookup: CDR1 LGHNA, CDR2 YSLEER. Trimming stripped 0 bases from V and 1 base from J, with 5 bases between. This CDR3 comprises 14 residues. The CDR3 sequence: CASSQEFRTDTQYF. The CDR3 bases are TGCGCCAGCAGCCAAGAATTCCGCACAGATACGCAGTATTTT.

The rearrangement uses TRBV28 and TRBJ2-5; D is unresolved. Germline assignment: CDR1 MDHEN and CDR2 SYDVKM. CDR3 size: 12 residues. The V gene lost 5 bases and the J gene lost 5 bases, with 9 bases spanning the gap. The CDR3 coding sequence is TGTGCCAGCAGTCCTTTTGAGGAGACCCAGTACTTC. Protein sequence: CASSPFEETQYF.

The chain couples TRBV5-1 to TRBJ2-5; TRBD1 aligns across 8 bases. Germline CDR1 and CDR2: SGHRS and YFSETQ. The V segment lost 2 bases and the J segment 5 bases; nucleotides outside the gene matches: 5. The CDR3 is 14 residues long. CDR3 in DNA: TGCGCCAGCAGCTTCAGGGGGCGGACGGAGACCCAGTACTTC. This encodes CASSFRGRTETQYF.

This chain uses TRBV6-1 with TRBJ1-1; no firm D call. The germline V gene has CDR1 MNHNS and CDR2 SASEGT. Between the trimmed V and J ends, which lost 7 bases and 6 bases, there was a span of 15 bases. The CDR3 loop spans 13 amino acids. The CDR3 region is CASTRSEGPEAFF. The DNA for the CDR3 is TGTGCCAGCACTCGATCCGAGGGCCCTGAAGCTTTCTTT.

The DNA of the CDR3 is TGTGCCAGCAGCCCCCGTTGGGAGACGAACACTGAAGCTTTCTTT. Its translation is CASSPRWETNTEAFF. The chain has TRBV7-8 and TRBJ1-1; no clear D. CDR1 and CDR2 (germline): SGHVS, FQNEAQ. Trimming removed 5 bases from V and 1 base from J, with 14 bases in between. This CDR3 has 15 residues.

The chain carries TRBV4-1 and TRBJ1-2; D gene uncertain. In germline, CDR1 is MGHRA, CDR2 YSYEKL. The CDR3 runs 15 residues. V was clipped by 3 bases and J by 3 bases, with 14 bases between them. Here the CDR3 reads CASSQTHGAHYGYTF. The CDR3 DNA sequence: TGCGCCAGCAGCCAGACCCATGGTGCCCACTATGGCTACACCTTC.

This chain uses TRBV7-9 with TRBJ1-1; TRBD1 matches 7 bases. The CDR3 has 15 residues. Germline trimming cut 2 bases from V and 4 bases from J; bases unmatched to any gene: 7. Germline V gene lookup returns CDR1 SEHNR and CDR2 FQNEAQ (reference sequence). CDR3 protein: CASSLQGGTSTEAFF. CDR3 in DNA: TGTGCCAGCAGCTTACAGGGGGGAACTAGCACTGAAGCTTTCTTT.

The chain combines TRBV5-6 with TRBJ1-3; a weak D match, TRBD1 (5 bases). Germline CDR1 and CDR2: SGHDT and YYEEEE. Trimming took 4 bases from V and 2 from J, leaving 13 bases between them. The CDR3 has 15 residues. The CDR3 DNA sequence: TGTGCCAGCAGCCGGGGGGACGGCGCTGGAAACACCATATATTTT. Its translation: CASSRGDGAGNTIYF.